This T cell receptor beta chain is drawn from a study of blood T cell repertoires in COVID-19. CDR1 and CDR2 (germline): SGHRS, YFSETQ. With V trimmed by 1 base and J by 4 bases, 7 bases remained unmatched. This CDR3 is 15 amino acids long. The data were produced by immunoSEQ multiplex PCR, yet TCRdb's version contains in-frame clones alone and is incomplete. Here the sample spans tens of thousands of clones, around 90% being singletons. This TCR derives from a man aged 45 to 65 with acute or convalescent COVID-19. V and J are TRBV5-1 and TRBJ1-1; the match to TRBD1 covers 7 bases. The specimen was peripheral blood. CDR3 residues: CASSLWGQSFTEAFF. The CDR3 nucleotides are TGCGCCAGCAGCTTGTGGGGACAGTCCTTCACTGAAGCTTTCTTT.